This T cell receptor beta chain was sequenced in a study of blood T cell repertoires in COVID-19. Study summary: The United States, Italy and Spain supplied acute and convalescent COVID-19 samples.

Produced via immunoSEQ multiplex PCR; TCRdb's table is partial and in-frame only. Here the sample spans roughly 73,000 clones, nearly 85% being singletons. The CDR3 runs to 14 residues. Germline CDR1 reads MGHRA; CDR2 reads YSYEKL. The V and J ends lost 1 base and 4 bases respectively, with 5 bases between them. Material for sequencing was peripheral blood. The rearrangement links TRBV4-1 to TRBJ2-6; no reliable D call. The TCR was taken from a woman in her fifties or sixties with acute or convalescent COVID-19. CDR3 DNA: TGCGCCAGCAGCCAAGTAAGCGGGGCCAACGTCCTGACTTTC. This translates into CASSQVSGANVLTF.